This entry is about one TCR beta chain. Sequencing was performed with immunoSEQ multiplex PCR; in TCRdb, only in-frame clones are kept and a portion is missing. The data contain tens of thousands of clones, approximately 85% of them singletons. This sample was included in a study of T cell changes during pregnancy in multiple sclerosis. This receptor was taken from a female donor with multiple sclerosis, enrolled in a pregnancy study. This specimen was peripheral blood, taken in the first trimester of pregnancy.

CDR3 bases: TGTGCCAGCAGCCAGGTAAAGGCTAGCTCCTACGAGCAGTACTTC. It translates to CASSQVKASSYEQYF. V is TRBV4-2 and J is TRBJ2-7; D is unresolved. Trimming took off 3 bases at V and 0 bases at J, with 12 bases between the two ends. CDR1 LGHNA and CDR2 YNFKEQ come from the germline V gene. The CDR3 consists of 15 residues.